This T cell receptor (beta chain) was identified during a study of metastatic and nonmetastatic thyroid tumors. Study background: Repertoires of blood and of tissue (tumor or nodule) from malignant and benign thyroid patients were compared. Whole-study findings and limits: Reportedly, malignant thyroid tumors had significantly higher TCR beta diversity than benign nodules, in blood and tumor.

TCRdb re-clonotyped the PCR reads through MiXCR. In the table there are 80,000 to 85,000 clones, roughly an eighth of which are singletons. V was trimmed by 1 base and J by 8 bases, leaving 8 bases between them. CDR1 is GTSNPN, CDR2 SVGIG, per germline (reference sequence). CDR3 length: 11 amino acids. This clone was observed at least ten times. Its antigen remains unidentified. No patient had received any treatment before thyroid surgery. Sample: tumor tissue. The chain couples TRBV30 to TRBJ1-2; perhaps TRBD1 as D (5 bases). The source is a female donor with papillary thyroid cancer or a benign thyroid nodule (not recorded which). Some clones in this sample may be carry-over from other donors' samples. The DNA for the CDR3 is TGTGCCTGGAGTGGATGGGGGGGCTACACCTTC. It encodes CAWSGWGGYTF.